Below are 21 T cell receptor beta chains sequenced from a single sample in a study of cytomegalovirus exposure and HLA in healthy donors. Primers: 60 Vbeta forward and 13 Jbeta reverse. Here immunoSEQ multiplex PCR was the method, and the copy in TCRdb shows in-frame clones only, minus some. The sample shows 90,000 to 100,000 clones, and roughly 3.5% sits with its ten largest clones. Sequenced material: PBMCs. Every receptor here comes from a woman in her twenties or thirties in good health and CMV-seronegative.

This CDR3 is CASIQRWSTSGSTDTQYF. CDR3 nucleotides: TGTGCCAGCATCCAAAGGTGGTCGACTAGCGGGAGCACAGATACGCAGTATTTT. The chain is built from TRBV27 and TRBJ2-3; TRBD2 aligns across 10 bases. CDR3 length equals 18 residues. Germline loops: CDR1 MNHEY, CDR2 SMNVEV (reference sequence). V dropped 7 bases and J dropped 0; count of bases not matched to a gene: 13.

A note on this clone: This sample also contains other DNA sequences that code for the same CDR3. The chain employs TRBV18 and TRBJ2-7, with 10 bases fitting TRBD2. Per germline, CDR1 KGHSH and CDR2 LQKENI. CDR3 length: 15 amino acids. The V and J ends lost 3 bases and 2 bases, in that order; junction bases with no gene match: 4. CDR3 sequence reads: CASSPASGGTYEQYF. The CDR3 DNA reads as TGTGCCAGCTCACCTGCTAGCGGGGGAACCTACGAGCAGTACTTC.

The V and J genes are TRBV7-6 and TRBJ2-5, with TRBD1 matching over 8 bases. V trimming: 4 bases; J trimming: 4 bases; junction bases outside the gene matches: 8. Germline values: CDR1 SGHVS, CDR2 FNYEAQ. The CDR3 contains 15 residues. The CDR3 protein is CASSSGQGSGETQYF. The CDR3 coding sequence is TGTGCCAGCAGCTCCGGACAGGGCTCGGGAGAGACCCAGTACTTC.

The gene calls are TRBV19 and TRBJ2-3; 9 bases align to TRBD2. CDR3 length equals 13 residues. The junction had 3 bases not matched to a gene; V was cut back by 6 bases and J by 5 bases. The germline gives CDR1 LNHDA, CDR2 SQIVND (reference sequence). The CDR3 DNA reads as TGTGCCAGTAGAGGCGGGAGGGGAGATACGCAGTATTTT. It is translated as CASRGGRGDTQYF.

The V and J genes are TRBV5-1 and TRBJ1-1, with D uncertain. Germline assignment: CDR1 SGHRS and CDR2 YFSETQ. This CDR3 region has 14 residues. The V and J ends lost 5 bases and 5 bases respectively, with 16 bases between them. The CDR3 nucleotides are TGCGCCAGCAGTCTATCCGGGATTGGGACTGAAGCTTTCTTT. This codes for CASSLSGIGTEAFF.

The chain employs TRBV4-1 and TRBJ2-1; 13 bases match TRBD2. Germline CDR1 MGHRA, CDR2 YSYEKL. The junction had 8 bases not matched to a gene; V was cut back by 0 bases and J by 9 bases. CDR3 length: 17 amino acids. CDR3 coding DNA: TGCGCCAGCAGCCAAGAAGTACGGACTAGCGGGAGCGGTGAGCAGTTCTTC. Translating gives CASSQEVRTSGSGEQFF.

V and J are TRBV6-5 and TRBJ1-1, with D possibly TRBD1 on 5 matching bases. V was cut by 8 bases and J by 1 base, with 14 bases left in between. CDR3 size: 14 residues. Germline loops: CDR1 MNHEY, CDR2 SVGAGI. CDR3 coding DNA: TGTGCCAGCGGAACCCCGACAGAGAACACTGAAGCTTTCTTT. It encodes CASGTPTENTEAFF.

This chain links TRBV4-2 with TRBJ2-7, with D possibly matching TRBD2 (5 bases). The CDR3 consists of 15 residues. The V gene's germline CDR1 is LGHNA and CDR2 YNFKEQ. Trimming took 6 bases from V and 6 from J, leaving 21 bases between them. DNA for the CDR3: TGTGCCAGCAGGGACCGGGGATTATGTCTTCTCGAGCAGTACTTC. It codes for CASRDRGLCLLEQYF.

This rearrangement joins TRBV27 to TRBJ2-7; TRBD1 aligns across 8 bases. Trimming took 4 bases from V and 3 from J; bases not matched to a gene: 8. Looked up from germline, CDR1 is MNHEY and CDR2 is SMNVEV (reference sequence). This CDR3 is built from 15 residues. CDR3 region: CASSSTDRGRYEQYF. Written as DNA, the CDR3 is TGTGCCAGCAGTTCAACCGACAGGGGCCGCTACGAGCAGTACTTC.

The rearrangement links TRBV6-1 to TRBJ1-2, with a tentative D call TRBD1 (5 bases). The CDR3 contains 15 residues. The germline V gene has CDR1 MNHNS and CDR2 SASEGT. V was clipped by 4 bases and J by 2 bases, with 14 bases between them. CDR3 in amino acids: CASSGPGRENYGYTF. The CDR3 coding sequence is TGTGCCAGCAGTGGCCCGGGACGGGAGAACTATGGCTACACCTTC.

The chain is built from TRBV2 and TRBJ2-2; the D gene is possibly TRBD1 (6 bases). Germline-derived CDR1 and CDR2 are SNHLY and FYNNEI. The V end lost 6 bases, the J end lost 5 bases, and 16 bases lay between the germline ends. The CDR3 consists of 15 residues. CDR3 residues: CASSWGQGETGELFF. DNA for the CDR3: TGTGCCAGCAGCTGGGGGCAGGGTGAAACCGGGGAGCTGTTTTTT.

The genes are TRBV10-3 and TRBJ2-7; D not resolved. Germline CDR1 and CDR2: ENHRY and SYGVKD. Between the trimmed V and J ends, which lost 2 bases and 2 bases, there was a span of 10 bases. CDR3 length: 14 amino acids. This CDR3 is CAISEKQEAYEQYF. As DNA, the CDR3 is TGTGCCATCAGTGAGAAGCAGGAAGCCTACGAGCAGTACTTC.

Regarding this clone: One end of the junction varies from germline; a read error may be responsible. The chain uses TRBV6-1 and TRBJ2-5, with a possible D match to TRBD2 (6 bases). The DNA end is a closer match to TRBJ2-7, so the J assignment may be wrong. This CDR3 region has 15 residues. Germline V gene lookup returns CDR1 MNHNS and CDR2 SASEGT. The CDR3 region is CASREGVWRAYEQYF. The CDR3 DNA is TGTGCCAGCAGAGAAGGGGTTTGGAGGGCCTACGAGCAGTACTTC.

This chain connects TRBV4-2 to TRBJ2-3; 8 nucleotides align to TRBD1. V lost 2 bases and J lost 3; bases outside the gene matches: 10. Germline CDR1 is LGHNA and CDR2 is YNFKEQ. The CDR3 has 17 residues. The CDR3 reads CASSQPGSGQGTDTQYF. In nucleotides, the CDR3 is TGTGCCAGCAGCCAACCTGGTTCAGGACAGGGAACAGATACGCAGTATTTT.

The V call is TRBV5-6, the J call TRBJ2-3; 8 bases match TRBD2. V trimming: 4 bases; J trimming: 6 bases; junction bases outside the gene matches: 7. From germline, CDR1 is SGHDT and CDR2 YYEEEE. The CDR3 has 14 residues. CDR3 protein: CASSGTSPSDTQYF. The CDR3 nucleotides read TGTGCCAGCAGCGGGACTAGTCCTTCTGATACGCAGTATTTT.

V gene TRBV29-1 combines with J gene TRBJ1-6; perhaps TRBD1 as D (6 bases). The ends were cut back, 4 bases at V and 8 bases at J, with 15 bases in the middle. This CDR3 spans 14 amino acids. Per germline, CDR1 SQVTM and CDR2 ANQGSEA. The CDR3 loop is CSVAGESRDSPLHF. The CDR3, as DNA: TGCAGCGTTGCAGGGGAGTCAAGGGATTCACCCCTCCACTTT. Drawing the rest from reference TRBV29-1 and TRBJ1-6, the complete variable domain is SAVISQKPSRDICQRGTSLTIQCQVDSQVTMMFWYRQQPGQSLTLIATANQGSEATYESGFVIDKFPISRPNLTFSTLTVSNMSPEDSSIYLCSVAGESRDSPLHFGNGTRLTVT.

The gene calls are TRBV9 and TRBJ2-1; 10 bases agree with TRBD2. With 3 bases clipped from V and 7 bases from J, the junction kept 4 bases outside the gene matches. The germline V gene has CDR1 SGDLS and CDR2 YYNGEE. This CDR3 has 14 residues. CDR3 amino acids: CASSASGSGNEQFF. The DNA of the CDR3 is TGTGCCAGCAGCGCTAGCGGGAGTGGTAATGAGCAGTTCTTC.

CDR3 in amino acids: CASSRDGTGTNYEQYF. CDR3 DNA sequence: TGCGCCAGCAGCCGTGACGGGACAGGGACCAACTACGAGCAGTACTTC. J is TRBJ2-5 and V is TRBV4-1, with 9 bases identical to TRBD1. The J call may be in error: the DNA end matches TRBJ2-7 better. The CDR3 is made up of 16 amino acids. CDR1 and CDR2 from the germline V gene are MGHRA and YSYEKL.

The chain employs TRBV7-3 and TRBJ2-1, with D uncertain. Per germline, CDR1 SGHTA and CDR2 FQGTGA. The CDR3 has 14 amino acids. The V end was cut by 1 base, the J end by 8 bases, with 12 bases between. CDR3 bases: TGTGCCAGCAGCTTAAGAGTCGGTCGTGATGAGCAGTTCTTC. This gives the protein CASSLRVGRDEQFF.

The chain has TRBV27 and TRBJ2-7, with 8 bases lining up with TRBD2. Germline assignment: CDR1 MNHEY and CDR2 SMNVEV (reference sequence). The CDR3 consists of 14 residues. The J segment lost 4 bases and the V segment lost 2 bases, leaving 4 bases of the junction unmatched. CDR3 bases: TGTGCCAGCAGTTTACGGGGGGGTTGGTACGAGCAGTACTTC. Translated, it gives CASSLRGGWYEQYF.

This chain connects TRBV5-5 to TRBJ1-5; D ambiguous. Looked up from germline, CDR1 is SGHKS and CDR2 is YYEKEE (reference sequence). V dropped 0 bases and J dropped 1 base, with 5 bases sitting between them. The CDR3 totals 14 residues. CDR3 region: CASSLGQSNQPQHF. The CDR3 DNA sequence: TGTGCCAGCAGCTTGGGGCAGAGCAATCAGCCCCAGCATTTT.